A selection of T cell receptor beta chains follows, all from one sample in a study of blood T cell repertoires in COVID-19. The method was immunoSEQ multiplex PCR; TCRdb's version includes in-frame clones alone and lacks a portion of them. Among 150,000 to 200,000 clones listed, roughly nine tenths were seen once. The specimen was peripheral blood. Every receptor here comes from a man aged 18 to 29 who had recovered from COVID-19. Each CDR3 is given with its conserved first and last residue. D genes are given only for firm matches. The size field is filled for only some rows; it gives once, few, many or a size class.

d_call: -
clone_size: -
v_call: TRBV6-5
j_call: TRBJ2-1
cdr3_nt: TGTGCCAGCAGTCGGAGGGTAGCGCAGAGAAATGAGCAGTTCTTC
cdr3_aa: CASSRRVAQRNEQFF

d_call: -
clone_size: -
v_call: TRBV6-5
j_call: TRBJ2-1
cdr3_nt: TGTGCCAGCAGGCGCACAGGGATAGTCTACAATGAGCAGTTCTTC
cdr3_aa: CASRRTGIVYNEQFF

d_call: TRBD1
clone_size: -
v_call: TRBV19
j_call: TRBJ2-7
cdr3_nt: TGTGCCAGTAGTACCGGGACAGGGGGCCCCTACGAGCAGTACTTC
cdr3_aa: CASSTGTGGPYEQYF

d_call: -
clone_size: -
v_call: TRBV28
j_call: TRBJ1-5
cdr3_nt: TGTGCCAGCAGGGTTGGCGGGGGATATCAGCCCCAGCATTTT
cdr3_aa: CASRVGGGYQPQHF

d_call: TRBD1
clone_size: -
v_call: TRBV10-3
j_call: TRBJ1-4
cdr3_nt: TGTGCCATCAGTGCCGGGACAGATAATGAAAAACTGTTTTTT
cdr3_aa: CAISAGTDNEKLFF

d_call: -
clone_size: -
v_call: TRBV29-1
j_call: TRBJ2-7
cdr3_nt: TGCAGCGTGGAAACTAGTGGGCTTTCCTACGAGCAGTACTTC
cdr3_aa: CSVETSGLSYEQYF

d_call: TRBD1
clone_size: once
v_call: TRBV18
j_call: TRBJ2-5
cdr3_nt: TGTGCCAGCTCACCCCGGACAGGATCCCAAGAGACCCAGTACTTC
cdr3_aa: CASSPRTGSQETQYF

d_call: -
clone_size: -
v_call: TRBV2
j_call: TRBJ2-1
cdr3_nt: TGTGCCAGCAACGGGATCGCGGCGGAAAATGAGCAGTTCTTC
cdr3_aa: CASNGIAAENEQFF

d_call: -
clone_size: -
v_call: TRBV6-5
j_call: TRBJ2-3
cdr3_nt: TGTGCCAGCAGTAACGGTCATACGCAGTATTTT
cdr3_aa: CASSNGHTQYF

d_call: -
clone_size: -
v_call: TRBV2
j_call: TRBJ2-1
cdr3_nt: TGTGCCAGCAGTGAGTCGCGGGCCTTGTACAATGAGCAGTTCTTC
cdr3_aa: CASSESRALYNEQFF

d_call: -
clone_size: -
v_call: TRBV2
j_call: TRBJ2-5
cdr3_nt: TGTGCCAGCGGTGACTTTGAAGAGACCCAGTACTTC
cdr3_aa: CASGDFEETQYF

d_call: TRBD1
clone_size: once
v_call: TRBV14
j_call: TRBJ2-7
cdr3_nt: TGTGCCAGCAGCCAAGATTTGGGGACAGGCTTTTACGAGCAGTACTTC
cdr3_aa: CASSQDLGTGFYEQYF

d_call: TRBD2
clone_size: -
v_call: TRBV19
j_call: TRBJ2-1
cdr3_nt: TGTGCCAGTAGTATAACGACAAGGAGCGGGACTAAGGATTACAATGAGCAGTTCTTC
cdr3_aa: CASSITTRSGTKDYNEQFF

d_call: TRBD1
clone_size: -
v_call: TRBV7-9
j_call: TRBJ1-2
cdr3_nt: TGTGCCAGCAGCTCTCCCGGGACAGGGCTCTATGGCTACACCTTC
cdr3_aa: CASSSPGTGLYGYTF

d_call: -
clone_size: -
v_call: TRBV4-3
j_call: TRBJ1-6
cdr3_nt: TGCGCCAGCAGCCAAGATGGAGGCAGTAATTCACCCCTCCACTTT
cdr3_aa: CASSQDGGSNSPLHF

d_call: TRBD1
clone_size: -
v_call: TRBV5-1
j_call: TRBJ2-1
cdr3_nt: TGCGCCAGCAGCCCAGCCGGGACAGTCCCGGAAAATGAGCAGTTCTTC
cdr3_aa: CASSPAGTVPENEQFF

d_call: -
clone_size: -
v_call: TRBV6-1
j_call: TRBJ2-7
cdr3_nt: TGTGCCAGCAGTGAGCGATATCCGTCCCGGACACTGAGCTCCTACGAGCAGTACTTC
cdr3_aa: CASSERYPSRTLSSYEQYF

d_call: TRBD1
clone_size: few
v_call: TRBV5-6
j_call: TRBJ2-7
cdr3_nt: TGTGCCAGCAGCTTGGTTGCAGGGGGAAGGTCCGAGCAGTACTTC
cdr3_aa: CASSLVAGGRSEQYF

d_call: TRBD1
clone_size: -
v_call: TRBV7-9
j_call: TRBJ1-1
cdr3_nt: TGTGCCAGCAGCCAAGGACAGGCGGGGACTGAAGCTTTCTTT
cdr3_aa: CASSQGQAGTEAFF

d_call: -
clone_size: -
v_call: TRBV2
j_call: TRBJ1-6
cdr3_nt: TGTGCCAGCAGTAATGCACAGGGTAGTAATTCACCCCTCCACTTT
cdr3_aa: CASSNAQGSNSPLHF

d_call: TRBD1
clone_size: once
v_call: TRBV6-5
j_call: TRBJ1-5
cdr3_nt: TGTGCCAGCAGTTTGGGACAGTTTAGCAATCAGCCCCAGCATTTT
cdr3_aa: CASSLGQFSNQPQHF

d_call: -
clone_size: few
v_call: TRBV7-2
j_call: TRBJ2-3
cdr3_nt: TGTGCCAGCAGCAAAGACAGAGATACGCAGTATTTT
cdr3_aa: CASSKDRDTQYF

d_call: -
clone_size: -
v_call: TRBV5-1
j_call: TRBJ1-1
cdr3_nt: TGCGCCAGCAGCTTGGGTCCGGGGAGAAACACTGAAGCTTTCTTT
cdr3_aa: CASSLGPGRNTEAFF

d_call: -
clone_size: -
v_call: TRBV15
j_call: TRBJ2-2
cdr3_nt: TGTGCCACCAGCGGACCCCCGCGGGTGCCCAACACCGGGGAGCTGTTTTTT
cdr3_aa: CATSGPPRVPNTGELFF

d_call: -
clone_size: once
v_call: TRBV9
j_call: TRBJ1-2
cdr3_nt: TGTGCCAGCAGCGTAGCTCGGTCAGGCGATAACTATGGCTACACCTTC
cdr3_aa: CASSVARSGDNYGYTF

d_call: -
clone_size: -
v_call: TRBV10-3
j_call: TRBJ2-1
cdr3_nt: TGTGCCATCAGTGAGTCACAGGTGAATCCCTACAATGAGCAGTTCTTC
cdr3_aa: CAISESQVNPYNEQFF

d_call: -
clone_size: -
v_call: TRBV6-2/TRBV6-3
j_call: TRBJ1-2
cdr3_nt: TGTGCCAGCAGTCCCACAGGCAGTGGCTACACCTTC
cdr3_aa: CASSPTGSGYTF